This T cell receptor (beta chain) was retrieved from a study of T cells after yellow fever vaccination. 5'RACE template switching generated TCR cDNA, adding a universal primer site and UMIs. Using its own MiXCR run on the 5' RACE reads, TCRdb lists one record per CDR3 protein. The sample comprises 620,000 or so distinct CDR3 sequences, about a sixth of which are singletons, and roughly 17% rests with the top ten. Trimming removed 2 bases at V and 4 bases at J, with 10 bases between. Germline V lookup: CDR1 MNHEY, CDR2 SVGAGI. The CDR3 covers 14 residues. On this clonotype itself: Its antigen is not identified.

Points from the study as a whole: Abundant clonotypes from the bulk population could contaminate FACS-sorted repertoires.

The chain employs TRBV6-5 and TRBJ2-3; perhaps TRBD2 as D (6 bases). This clonotype was obtained from a man aged 18-30 years who received the YFV17D yellow fever vaccine. This specimen consisted of PBMCs, obtained around 5 days after the first yellow fever vaccination. CDR3 in DNA: TGTGCCAGCAGTTACAACTCGGGGGCAGATACGCAGTATTTT. Translated: CASSYNSGADTQYF.